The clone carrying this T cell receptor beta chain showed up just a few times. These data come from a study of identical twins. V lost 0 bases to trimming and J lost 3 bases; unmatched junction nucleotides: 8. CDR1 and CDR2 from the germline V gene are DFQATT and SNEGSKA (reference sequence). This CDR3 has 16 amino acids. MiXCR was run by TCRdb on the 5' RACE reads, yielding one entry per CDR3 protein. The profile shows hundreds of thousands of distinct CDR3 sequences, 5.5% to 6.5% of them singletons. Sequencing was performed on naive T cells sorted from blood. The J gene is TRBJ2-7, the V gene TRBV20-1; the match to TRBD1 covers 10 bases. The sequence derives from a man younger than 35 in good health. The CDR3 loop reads CSARDQTGGGNYEQYF. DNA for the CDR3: TGCAGTGCTAGAGATCAGACAGGGGGCGGAAACTACGAGCAGTACTTC.